The present T cell receptor beta chain was sequenced within a study of cytomegalovirus exposure and HLA in healthy donors. CDR1 and CDR2 from the germline V gene are LGHNT and FRNRAP. The V end was cut by 7 bases, the J end by 5 bases, with 20 bases between. The CDR3 totals 16 residues. Both 60 Vbeta primers and 13 Jbeta primers went into the PCR. Clones were read by immunoSEQ multiplex PCR, and TCRdb kept only the in-frame ones, dropping some. Listed are some 150,000 clones; around 0.8% falls within the top ten. Input material: PBMCs. The gene calls are TRBV12-5 and TRBJ2-2, with D maybe TRBD1 (6 bases). The sequence was obtained from a woman aged 18 to 35 in good health and CMV-seropositive. CDR3 region: CASVSRDNIRTGELFF. CDR3 DNA: TGTGCTAGTGTTTCCCGGGACAACATCCGAACCGGGGAGCTGTTTTTT.